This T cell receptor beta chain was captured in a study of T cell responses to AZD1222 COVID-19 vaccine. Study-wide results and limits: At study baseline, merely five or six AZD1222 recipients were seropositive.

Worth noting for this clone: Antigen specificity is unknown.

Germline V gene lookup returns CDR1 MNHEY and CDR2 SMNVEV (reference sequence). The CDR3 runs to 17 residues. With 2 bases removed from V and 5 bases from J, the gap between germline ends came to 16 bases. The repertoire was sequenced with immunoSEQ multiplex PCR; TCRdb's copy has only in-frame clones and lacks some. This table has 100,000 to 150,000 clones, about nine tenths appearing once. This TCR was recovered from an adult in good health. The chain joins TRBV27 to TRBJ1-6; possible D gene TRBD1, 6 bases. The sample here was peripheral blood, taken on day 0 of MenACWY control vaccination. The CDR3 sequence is CASSLNRETRNNSPLHF. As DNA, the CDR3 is TGTGCCAGCAGTTTAAACAGGGAGACGAGGAATAATTCACCCCTCCACTTT.